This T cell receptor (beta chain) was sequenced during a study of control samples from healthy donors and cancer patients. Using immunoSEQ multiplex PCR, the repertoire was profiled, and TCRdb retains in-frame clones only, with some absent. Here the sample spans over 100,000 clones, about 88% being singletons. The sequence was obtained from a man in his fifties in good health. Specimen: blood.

The CDR3 reads CAWSVRRGNYGYTF. CDR3 bases: TGTGCCTGGAGTGTTCGCAGGGGGAACTATGGCTACACCTTC. The chain links TRBV30 to TRBJ1-2; 7 bases line up with TRBD1. Germline loops: CDR1 GTSNPN, CDR2 SVGIG (reference sequence). J lost 2 bases, V lost 0 bases, and 3 bases had no gene match. CDR3 length equals 14 residues.